This TCR beta chain was captured in a study of PD-L1 blockade in urothelial cancer. Whole-study context: The study started patients on atezolizumab around 2014, giving 1,200 mg intravenously every 3 weeks. Blood-derived samples held a median around 140,000 T cells.

Turning to this clone: Its antigen is currently unknown.

Sequencing was performed with immunoSEQ multiplex PCR; in TCRdb, only in-frame clones are kept and a portion is missing. The sample carries roughly 27,000 clones, more than 70% recorded once. Overall study results and limits: At 3 weeks on treatment, tumor-associated clones expanded more with durable benefit.

The TCR comes from a man aged 45-65 years with urothelial cancer. The sample in question was PBMCs, obtained around atezolizumab (anti-PD-L1) treatment.

The CDR3 DNA sequence: TGTGCCTGGAGTGCTGTAGCGGGGCTAGGGGAGACCCAGTACTTC. It specifies CAWSAVAGLGETQYF. V usage is TRBV30 and J usage is TRBJ2-5, with TRBD2 matching over 8 bases. V was clipped by 1 base and J by 5 bases; unmatched bases: 9. The germline CDR1 and CDR2 sequences are GTSNPN and SVGIG (reference sequence). The CDR3 length is 15 residues.